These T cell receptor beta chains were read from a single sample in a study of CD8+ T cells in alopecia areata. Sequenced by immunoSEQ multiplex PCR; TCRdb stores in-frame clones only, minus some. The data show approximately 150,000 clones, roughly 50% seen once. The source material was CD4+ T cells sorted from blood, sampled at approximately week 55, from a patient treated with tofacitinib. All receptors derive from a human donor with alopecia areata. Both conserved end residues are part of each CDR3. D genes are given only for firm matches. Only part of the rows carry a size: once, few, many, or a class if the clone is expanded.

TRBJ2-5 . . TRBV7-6 TGTGCCAGCAGCTTAGACCCCCTCGTGAAAACCTGGGAGACCCAGTACTTC CASSLDPLVKTWETQYF
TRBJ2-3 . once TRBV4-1 TGCGCCAGCAGCCTTTTCGAGGGGCCTGATACGCAGTATTTT CASSLFEGPDTQYF
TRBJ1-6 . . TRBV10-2 TGCGCCAGCAGTGTCCTACAGGGAGACCGAAATTCACCCCTCCACTTT CASSVLQGDRNSPLHF
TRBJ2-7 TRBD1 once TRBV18 TGTGCCAGCTCACCCGAGGGACAGGGAACCTACGAGCAGTACTTC CASSPEGQGTYEQYF
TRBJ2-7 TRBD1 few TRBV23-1 TGCGCCAGCAGTCGTGAGACAGGGGGCTCCAACCGGAGCTCCTACGAGCAGTACTTC CASSRETGGSNRSSYEQYF
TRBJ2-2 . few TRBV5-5 TGTGCCAGCAGCTCGGGGGGCCCAGGGGAGCTGTTTTTT CASSSGGPGELFF
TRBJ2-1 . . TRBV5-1 TGCGCCAGCAGCGTATCGGCCGCGACCTACAATGAGCAGTTCTTC CASSVSAATYNEQFF
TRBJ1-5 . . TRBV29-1 TGCAGCGTTCGGCTGGGCGTCAATCAGCCCCAGCATTTT CSVRLGVNQPQHF
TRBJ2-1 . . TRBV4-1 TGCGCCAGCAGCCAACCTAACACAGTAACAGGAAGGGAGCAGTTCTTC CASSQPNTVTGREQFF
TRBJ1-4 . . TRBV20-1 TGCAGTGCCCCTGCAGGACAGCAAGTTTTT CSAPAGQQVF
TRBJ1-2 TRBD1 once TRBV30 TGTGCCTGGAGTGCAATGTATCAGGGGGCGTCTAACTATGGCTACACCTTC CAWSAMYQGASNYGYTF
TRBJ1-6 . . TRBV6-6 TGTGCCAGCAGGGGGGAGGGGTCGTATAATTCACCCCTCCACTTT CASRGEGSYNSPLHF
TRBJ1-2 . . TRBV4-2 TGTGCCAGCAGCCAAGAGGGCGTCCAACTTAACTATGGCTACACCTTC CASSQEGVQLNYGYTF
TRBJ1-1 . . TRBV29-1 TGCAGCGTTGTAGGACAGACGAACACTGAAGCTTTCTTT CSVVGQTNTEAFF
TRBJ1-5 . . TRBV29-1 TGCAGCGTAAGCGAGGGGAATAGCAATCAGCCCCAGCATTTT CSVSEGNSNQPQHF
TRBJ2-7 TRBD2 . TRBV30 TGTGCCTGGAGTGTGTCTAGGCTAGCGGGCTCCTACGAGCAGTACTTC CAWSVSRLAGSYEQYF
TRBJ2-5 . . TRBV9 TGTGCCAGCAGCGTGAGTCCGATCCAAGAGACCCAGTACTTC CASSVSPIQETQYF
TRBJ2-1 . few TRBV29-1 TGCAGCGTTGGAAAAAAGTACCCCGACAATGAGCAGTTCTTC CSVGKKYPDNEQFF
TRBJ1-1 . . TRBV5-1 TGCGCCAGCTGTGTCGGGGCGGACACTGAAGCTTTCTTT CASCVGADTEAFF
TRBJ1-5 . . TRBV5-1 TGCGCCAGCAGTGTGGGGATCGACCAGCCCCAGCATTTT CASSVGIDQPQHF
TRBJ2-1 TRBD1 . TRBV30 TGTGCCTGGAGTGCAGGACAGGGGTTCTACAATGAGCAGTTCTTC CAWSAGQGFYNEQFF
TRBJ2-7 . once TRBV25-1 TGTGCCAGCAGTGGGGTGGGCGAGCAGTACTTC CASSGVGEQYF
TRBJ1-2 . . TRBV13 TGTGCCAGCAGCTTAGGCCTGAGGGGAGTGGATGGCTACACCTTC CASSLGLRGVDGYTF
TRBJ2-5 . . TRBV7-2 TGTGCCAGCAGCTTAACAGAAGAGACCCAGTACTTC CASSLTEETQYF
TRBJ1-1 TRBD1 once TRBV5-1 TGCGCCAGCAGATTGGGACAGGGGATCACTGAAGCTTTCTTT CASRLGQGITEAFF
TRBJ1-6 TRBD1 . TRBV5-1 TGCGCCAGCAGCCGAGACAGGGGGTCCAATTCACCCCTCCACTTT CASSRDRGSNSPLHF
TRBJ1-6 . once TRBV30 TGTGCCTGGAGTCGGCAAGGGGATTCACCCCTCCACTTT CAWSRQGDSPLHF
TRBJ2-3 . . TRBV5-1 TGCGCCAGCAGCTCGGACATCGCTAGCACAGATACGCAGTATTTT CASSSDIASTDTQYF
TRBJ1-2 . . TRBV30 TGTGCCTGGAGTGTTAATAGGGGAGATGGCTACACCTTC CAWSVNRGDGYTF
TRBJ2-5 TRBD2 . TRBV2 TGTGCCAGCAGTCCAGGGAGGGGGACCCAGTACTTC CASSPGRGTQYF
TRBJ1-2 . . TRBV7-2 TGTGCCAGCAGCTTAACAGCGGTGGCTAACTATGGCTACACCTTC CASSLTAVANYGYTF
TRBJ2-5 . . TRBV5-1 TGCGCCAGCAGACAGAGCCTCCAAGAGACCCAGTACTTC CASRQSLQETQYF
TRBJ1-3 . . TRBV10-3 TGTGCCACGGGGCCGGGCTCCTACTCTGGAAACACCATATATTTT CATGPGSYSGNTIYF
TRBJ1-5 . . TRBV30 TGTGCCTGGAGTTCACAGGGCTATCAGCCCCAGCATTTT CAWSSQGYQPQHF
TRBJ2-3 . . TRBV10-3 TGTGCCATCAGAACTGACAAGTCGAGCACAGATACGCAGTATTTT CAIRTDKSSTDTQYF
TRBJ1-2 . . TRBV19 TGTGCCAGTACCCAAGAGGGGGAGGTAAAAGGCTACACCTTC CASTQEGEVKGYTF
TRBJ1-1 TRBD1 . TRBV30 TGTGCCTGGAGCACAGGGGTGTACACTGAAGCTTTCTTT CAWSTGVYTEAFF
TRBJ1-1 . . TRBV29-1 TGCAGCGTTGATCTTCAGGGTGTGAACACTGAAGCTTTCTTT CSVDLQGVNTEAFF
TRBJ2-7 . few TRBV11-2 TGTGCCAGCAGCTTAGCCGCAGGGTCCTACGAGCAGTACTTC CASSLAAGSYEQYF
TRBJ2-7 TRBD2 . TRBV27 TGTGCCAGCAGTTCGATGGGCCGGGCTAGCGGGGGTTACGAGCAGTACTTC CASSSMGRASGGYEQYF
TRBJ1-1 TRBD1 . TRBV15 TGTGCCACCAGCAGAAATACAGGGGGCGCGTGGGGCAATGAAGCTTTCTTT CATSRNTGGAWGNEAFF
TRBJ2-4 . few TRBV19 TGTGCCAGTAGTAAGAATCTCGGCAGTTCCATTCTCCCTTACTTC CASSKNLGSSILPYF
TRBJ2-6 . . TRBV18 TGTGCCAGCTCACCACCGGCGGGTTCTGGGGCCAACGTCCTGACTTTC CASSPPAGSGANVLTF
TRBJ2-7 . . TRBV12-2 TGTGCAAGTCGCATCCACAGGGAGGTCGAGCAGTACTTC CASRIHREVEQYF
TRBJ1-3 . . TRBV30 TGTGCCTGGAGTGTACTGAGGGGGGCTGGAAACACCATATATTTT CAWSVLRGAGNTIYF
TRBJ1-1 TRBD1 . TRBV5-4 TGTGCCAGCAGCCCCGGGACAGCTAAAAACACTGAAGCTTTCTTT CASSPGTAKNTEAFF
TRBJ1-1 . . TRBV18 TGTGCCAGCTCACCACCGGCGGGGCACACTGAAGCTTTCTTT CASSPPAGHTEAFF
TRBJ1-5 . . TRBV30 TGTGCCTGGAACCCGGGAAACGGGGGCAATCAGCCCCAGCATTTT CAWNPGNGGNQPQHF
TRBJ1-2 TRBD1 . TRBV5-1 TGCGCCAGCAGCCTCCCACAGGGGCGGTATGGCTACACCTTC CASSLPQGRYGYTF
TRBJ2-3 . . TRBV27 TGTGCCAGCAGAGGTCGGGGGCTCACAGATACGCAGTATTTT CASRGRGLTDTQYF